Listed below are T cell receptor beta chains from one sample, sequenced in a study of neoadjuvant anti-PD-1 for oral cavity cancer. Measured with immunoSEQ multiplex PCR; TCRdb has only the in-frame clones, and not every one. The profile shows 70,000 to 95,000 clones, 70% to 85% of them singletons. Material: PBMCs, obtained before nivolumab (anti-PD-1) treatment. Receptors were obtained from a person between 35 and 79 years old with oral cavity squamous cell carcinoma. Each CDR3 is given with its conserved first and last residue. Each record gives: CDR3 DNA, CDR3 protein, V gene, D gene, CDR3 length, clone size, J gene. The D gene is left open where the match is weak. Clone size is not always given. Where it is, it says once, few, many or a class for expanded clones.

TGTGCCAGCAGTCCTCTGGGGACAGGGGGCTATGGCTACACCTTC,CASSPLGTGGYGYTF,TRBV6-1,TRBD1,15,-,TRBJ1-2
TGTGCCAGTAAAACGGCTAGCGGGAGAGGGGGCTTTGAGCAGTTCTTC,CASKTASGRGGFEQFF,TRBV19,TRBD2,16,once,TRBJ2-1
TGTGCCAGCAGCTTAGTCGGGGGGGACACTGAAGCTTTCTTT,CASSLVGGDTEAFF,TRBV11-2,-,14,-,TRBJ1-1
TGCGCCAGCAGCCCCCTGACAGTAACAGATACGCAGTATTTT,CASSPLTVTDTQYF,TRBV5-1,-,14,-,TRBJ2-3
TGTGCCAGTAGTATTCCAGGGCGAAATCAGCCCCAGCATTTT,CASSIPGRNQPQHF,TRBV19,-,14,once,TRBJ1-5
TGTGCCAGTAGTATTAGGGCAGCCGACCTTGCCTACGAGCAGTACTTC,CASSIRAADLAYEQYF,TRBV19,-,16,-,TRBJ2-7
TGTGCCATCACCGGGACAGGGGACTCCTACGAGCAGTACTTC,CAITGTGDSYEQYF,TRBV10-3,TRBD1,14,once,TRBJ2-7
TGTGCCATCAGTGTACAGAAGAACACTGAAGCTTTCTTT,CAISVQKNTEAFF,TRBV10-3,-,13,once,TRBJ1-1
TGTGCCAGCAGCTTAGAAGCAGGCAGGGTGAATGGTCAGCCCCAGCATTTT,CASSLEAGRVNGQPQHF,TRBV7-2,-,17,-,TRBJ1-5
TGTGCCAGCAGCTCCCCGGGACTAGCGGGAGCGGGGGAGCAGTACTTC,CASSSPGLAGAGEQYF,TRBV5-4,TRBD2,16,-,TRBJ2-7
TGTGCCTGGAGGACGCCAAGCTCCTACAATGAGCAGTTCTTC,CAWRTPSSYNEQFF,TRBV30,-,14,-,TRBJ2-1
TGTGCCAGCAGTTCACAGGGGGTGGGGGAAAAACTGTTTTTT,CASSSQGVGEKLFF,TRBV6-5,TRBD1,14,few,TRBJ1-4
TGTGCCTGGAGCAGGGGGTCTAACTATGGCTACACCTTC,CAWSRGSNYGYTF,TRBV30,TRBD1,13,-,TRBJ1-2
TGCGCCAGCAGCTTGGGCTCCGGACAGGGAACAATCTATGGCTACACCTTC,CASSLGSGQGTIYGYTF,TRBV5-1,TRBD1,17,-,TRBJ1-2
TGTGCCTGGACCGTCGGGGGAAAGAGCTCCTACAATGAGCAGTTCTTC,CAWTVGGKSSYNEQFF,TRBV30,-,16,-,TRBJ2-1
TGCGCCAGCAGTGACAGCGCTACGGGAAACACCATATATTTT,CASSDSATGNTIYF,TRBV10-1,-,14,once,TRBJ1-3
TGTGCCAGCAGTTCGCAAAGAGCGGGATCTAGCACAGATACGCAGTATTTT,CASSSQRAGSSTDTQYF,TRBV28,TRBD2,17,-,TRBJ2-3
TGTGCCAGCAGCTTGGAGGGGACCCGTGAAGCTTTCTTT,CASSLEGTREAFF,TRBV5-5,-,13,-,TRBJ1-1
TGTGCCACCGACCATGGACTAGCGGGAGACGAGCAGTACTTC,CATDHGLAGDEQYF,TRBV10-3,TRBD2,14,-,TRBJ2-7
TGTGCCAGCAGTCGCTCCGGGACGGTTAACTATGGCTACACCTTC,CASSRSGTVNYGYTF,TRBV6-5,-,15,-,TRBJ1-2